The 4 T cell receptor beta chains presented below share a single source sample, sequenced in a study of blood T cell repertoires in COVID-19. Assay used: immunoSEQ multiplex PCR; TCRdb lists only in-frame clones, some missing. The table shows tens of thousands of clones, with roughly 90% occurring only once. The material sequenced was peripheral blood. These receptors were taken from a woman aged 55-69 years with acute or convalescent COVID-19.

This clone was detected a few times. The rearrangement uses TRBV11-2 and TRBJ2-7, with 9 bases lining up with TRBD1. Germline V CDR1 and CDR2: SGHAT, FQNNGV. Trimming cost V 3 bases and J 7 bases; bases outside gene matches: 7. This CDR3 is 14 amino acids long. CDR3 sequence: CASSFNRGPWEQYV. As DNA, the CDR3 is TGTGCCAGCAGCTTTAACAGGGGGCCTTGGGAGCAGTACGTC.

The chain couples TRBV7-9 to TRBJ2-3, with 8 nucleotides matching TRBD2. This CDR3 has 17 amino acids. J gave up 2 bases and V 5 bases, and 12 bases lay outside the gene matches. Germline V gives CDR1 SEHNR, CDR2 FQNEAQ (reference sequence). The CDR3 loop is CASSPFLGGGITDTQYF. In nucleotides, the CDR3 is TGTGCCAGCAGCCCCTTCTTGGGCGGGGGGATCACAGATACGCAGTATTTT.

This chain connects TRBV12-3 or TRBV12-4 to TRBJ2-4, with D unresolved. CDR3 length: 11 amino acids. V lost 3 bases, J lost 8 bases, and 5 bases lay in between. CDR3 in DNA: TGTGCCAGCAGTTTCCGGGACATTCAGTACTTC. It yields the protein CASSFRDIQYF.

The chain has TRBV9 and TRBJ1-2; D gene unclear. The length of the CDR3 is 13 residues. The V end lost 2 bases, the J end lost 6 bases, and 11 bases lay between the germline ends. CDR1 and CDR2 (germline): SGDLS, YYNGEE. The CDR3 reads CASSVYNSHGYTF. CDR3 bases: TGTGCCAGCAGCGTTTATAACAGTCATGGCTACACCTTC.